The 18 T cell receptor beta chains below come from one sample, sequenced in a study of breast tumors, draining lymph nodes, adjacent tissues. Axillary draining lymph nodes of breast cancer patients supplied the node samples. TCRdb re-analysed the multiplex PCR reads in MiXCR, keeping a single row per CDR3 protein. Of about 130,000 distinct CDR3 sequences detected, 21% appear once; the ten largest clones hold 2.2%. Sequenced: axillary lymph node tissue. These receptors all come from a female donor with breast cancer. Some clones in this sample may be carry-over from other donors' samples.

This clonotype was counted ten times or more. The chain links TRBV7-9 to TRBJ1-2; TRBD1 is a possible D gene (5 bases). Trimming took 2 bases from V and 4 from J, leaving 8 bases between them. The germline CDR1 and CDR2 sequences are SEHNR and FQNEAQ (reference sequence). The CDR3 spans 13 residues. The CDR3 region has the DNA TGTGCCAGCAGCTTACTTGGGGGCTATGGCTACACCTTC. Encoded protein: CASSLLGGYGYTF.

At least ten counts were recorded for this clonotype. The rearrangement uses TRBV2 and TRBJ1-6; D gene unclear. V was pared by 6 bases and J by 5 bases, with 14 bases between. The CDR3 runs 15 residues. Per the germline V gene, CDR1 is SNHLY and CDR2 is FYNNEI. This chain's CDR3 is CASRFWTVNNSPLHF. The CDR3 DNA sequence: TGTGCCAGCAGGTTCTGGACGGTTAATAATTCACCCCTCCACTTT.

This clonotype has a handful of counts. The CDR3 coding sequence is TGTGCCTGGAGTGCCCCGGGACAGGGACACACCATATATTTT. It codes for CAWSAPGQGHTIYF. This chain connects TRBV30 to TRBJ1-3, with 9 nucleotides matching TRBD1. V lost 1 base, J lost 8 bases, and 6 bases stayed unmatched. CDR3 length equals 14 residues. CDR1 GTSNPN and CDR2 SVGIG come from the germline V gene (reference sequence).

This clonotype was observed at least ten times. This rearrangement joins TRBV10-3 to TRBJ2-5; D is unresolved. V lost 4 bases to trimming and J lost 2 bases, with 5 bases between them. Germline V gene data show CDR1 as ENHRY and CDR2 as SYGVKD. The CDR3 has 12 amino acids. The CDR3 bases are TGTGCCATCAGTGGCCGGCAAGAGACCCAGTACTTC. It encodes CAISGRQETQYF.

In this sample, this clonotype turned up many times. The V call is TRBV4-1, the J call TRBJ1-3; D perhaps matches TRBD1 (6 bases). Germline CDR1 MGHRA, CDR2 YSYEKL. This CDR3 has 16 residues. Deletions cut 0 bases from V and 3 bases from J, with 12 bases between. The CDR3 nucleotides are TGCGCCAGCAGCCAAGAAGCAGGGGCTCTTGGAAACACCATATATTTT. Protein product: CASSQEAGALGNTIYF.

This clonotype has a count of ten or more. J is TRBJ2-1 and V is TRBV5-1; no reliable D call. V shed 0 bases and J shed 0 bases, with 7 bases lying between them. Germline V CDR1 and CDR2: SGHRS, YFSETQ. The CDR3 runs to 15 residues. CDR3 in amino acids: CASSLARFSYNEQFF. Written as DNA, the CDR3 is TGCGCCAGCAGCTTGGCGCGGTTCTCCTACAATGAGCAGTTCTTC.

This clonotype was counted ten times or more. CDR3 coding DNA: TGTGCCAGCAGTTCTAATAAGCGGGGCGCCGCTCTAAGCACAGATACGCAGTATTTT. Its protein product is CASSSNKRGAALSTDTQYF. The chain joins TRBV6-1 to TRBJ2-3; 7 nucleotides match TRBD2. The CDR3 is 19 amino acids. Germline V gene sequence: CDR1 MNHNS, CDR2 SASEGT. V shed 5 bases and J 0 bases; nucleotides not matched to a gene: 17.

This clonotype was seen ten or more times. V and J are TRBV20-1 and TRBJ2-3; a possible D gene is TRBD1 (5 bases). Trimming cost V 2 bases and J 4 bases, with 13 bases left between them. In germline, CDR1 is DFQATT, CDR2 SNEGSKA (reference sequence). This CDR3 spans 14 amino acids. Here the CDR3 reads CSARTAGFADTQYF. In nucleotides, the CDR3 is TGCAGTGCTAGAACGGCAGGGTTTGCAGATACGCAGTATTTT.

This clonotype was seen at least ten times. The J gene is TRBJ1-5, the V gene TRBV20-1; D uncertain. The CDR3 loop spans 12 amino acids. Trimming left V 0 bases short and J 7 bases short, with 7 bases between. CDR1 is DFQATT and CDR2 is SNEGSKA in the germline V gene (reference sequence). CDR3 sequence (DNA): TGCAGTGCTAGAGAAGGAGGACAGCCCCAGCATTTT. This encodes CSAREGGQPQHF.

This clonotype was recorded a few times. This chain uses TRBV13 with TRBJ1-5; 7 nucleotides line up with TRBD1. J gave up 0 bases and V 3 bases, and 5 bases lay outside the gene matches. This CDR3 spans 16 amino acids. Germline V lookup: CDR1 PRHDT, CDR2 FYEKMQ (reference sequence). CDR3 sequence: CASSLRQGDSNQPQHF. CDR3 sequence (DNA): TGTGCCAGCAGCTTGCGACAGGGAGATAGCAATCAGCCCCAGCATTTT.

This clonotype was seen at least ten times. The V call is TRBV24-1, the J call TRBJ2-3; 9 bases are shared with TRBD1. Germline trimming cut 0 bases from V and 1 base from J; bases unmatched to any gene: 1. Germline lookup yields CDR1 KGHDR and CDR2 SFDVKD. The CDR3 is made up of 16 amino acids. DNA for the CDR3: TGTGCCACCAGTGATTTGAACAGGGGGCGCACAGATACGCAGTATTTT. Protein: CATSDLNRGRTDTQYF.

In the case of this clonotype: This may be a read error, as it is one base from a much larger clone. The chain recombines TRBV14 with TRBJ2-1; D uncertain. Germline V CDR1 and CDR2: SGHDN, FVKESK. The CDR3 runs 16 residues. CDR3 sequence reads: CASSQVEILSCNEQFF. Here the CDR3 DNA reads TGTGCCAGCAGCCAAGTCGAGATTCTCTCCTGCAATGAGCAGTTCTTC. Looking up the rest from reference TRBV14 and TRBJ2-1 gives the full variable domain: EAGVTQFPSHSVIEKGQTVTLRCDPISGHDNLYWYRRVMGKEIKFLLHFVKESKQDESGMPNNRFLAERTGGTYSTLKVQPAELEDSGVYFCASSQVEILSCNEQFFGPGTRLTVL.

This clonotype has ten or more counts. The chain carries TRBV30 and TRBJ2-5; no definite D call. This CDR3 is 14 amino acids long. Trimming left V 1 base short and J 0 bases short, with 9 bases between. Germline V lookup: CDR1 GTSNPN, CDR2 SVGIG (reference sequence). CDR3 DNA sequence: TGTGCCTGGAGTGGTATGCCCTACCAAGAGACCCAGTACTTC. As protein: CAWSGMPYQETQYF.

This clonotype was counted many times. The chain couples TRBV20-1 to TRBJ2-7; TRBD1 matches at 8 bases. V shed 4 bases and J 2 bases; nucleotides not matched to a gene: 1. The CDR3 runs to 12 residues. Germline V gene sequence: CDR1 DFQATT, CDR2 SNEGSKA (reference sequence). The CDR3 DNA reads TGCAGTGCTACGGGACAGGCCTACGAGCAGTACTTC. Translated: CSATGQAYEQYF.

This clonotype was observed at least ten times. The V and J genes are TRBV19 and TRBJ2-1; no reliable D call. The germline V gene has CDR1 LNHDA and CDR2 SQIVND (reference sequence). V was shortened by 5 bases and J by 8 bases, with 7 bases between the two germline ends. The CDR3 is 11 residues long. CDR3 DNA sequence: TGTGCCAGTAGTCTCGCGGATGAGCAGTTCTTC. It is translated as CASSLADEQFF.

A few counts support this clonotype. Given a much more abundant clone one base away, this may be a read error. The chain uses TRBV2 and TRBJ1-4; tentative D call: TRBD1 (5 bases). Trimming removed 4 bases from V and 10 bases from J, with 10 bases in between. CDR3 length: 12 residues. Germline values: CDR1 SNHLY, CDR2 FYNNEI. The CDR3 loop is CASSVRVGKLFF. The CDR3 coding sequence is TGTGCCAGCAGTGTCAGGGTAGGAAAACTGTTTTTT.

The DNA of the CDR3 is TGTGCCTGGGCCTCTCCACCAGGTGTGGGAGAAAACATTCAGTACTTC. It codes for CAWASPPGVGENIQYF. V gene TRBV30 combines with J gene TRBJ2-4; weak D call: TRBD2 (5 bases). Trimming shortened V by 5 bases and J by 5 bases, and 22 bases separated the two germline ends. Germline-derived CDR1 and CDR2 are GTSNPN and SVGIG (reference sequence). There are 16 residues in the CDR3.

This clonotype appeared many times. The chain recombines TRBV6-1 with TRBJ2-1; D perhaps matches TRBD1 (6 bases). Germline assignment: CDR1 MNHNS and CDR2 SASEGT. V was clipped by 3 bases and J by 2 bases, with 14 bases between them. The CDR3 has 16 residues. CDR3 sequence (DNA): TGTGCCAGCAGTGACCCAGACAGGCCTACCTACAATGAGCAGTTCTTC. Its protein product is CASSDPDRPTYNEQFF.